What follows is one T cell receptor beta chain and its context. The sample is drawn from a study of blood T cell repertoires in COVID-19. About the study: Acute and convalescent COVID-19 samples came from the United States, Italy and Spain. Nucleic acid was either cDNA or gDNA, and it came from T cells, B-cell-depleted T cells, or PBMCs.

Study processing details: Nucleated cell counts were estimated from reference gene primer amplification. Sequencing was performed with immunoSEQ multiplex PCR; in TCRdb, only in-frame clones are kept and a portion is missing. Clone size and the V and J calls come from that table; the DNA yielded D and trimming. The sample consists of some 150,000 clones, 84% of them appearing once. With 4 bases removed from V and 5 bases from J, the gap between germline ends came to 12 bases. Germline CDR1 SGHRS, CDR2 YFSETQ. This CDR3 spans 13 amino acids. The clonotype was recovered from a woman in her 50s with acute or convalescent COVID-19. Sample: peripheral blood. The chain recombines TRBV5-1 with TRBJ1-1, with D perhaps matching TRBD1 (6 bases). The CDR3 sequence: CASSIQGRTEAFF. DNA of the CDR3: TGCGCCAGCAGCATACAGGGAAGGACTGAAGCTTTCTTT.